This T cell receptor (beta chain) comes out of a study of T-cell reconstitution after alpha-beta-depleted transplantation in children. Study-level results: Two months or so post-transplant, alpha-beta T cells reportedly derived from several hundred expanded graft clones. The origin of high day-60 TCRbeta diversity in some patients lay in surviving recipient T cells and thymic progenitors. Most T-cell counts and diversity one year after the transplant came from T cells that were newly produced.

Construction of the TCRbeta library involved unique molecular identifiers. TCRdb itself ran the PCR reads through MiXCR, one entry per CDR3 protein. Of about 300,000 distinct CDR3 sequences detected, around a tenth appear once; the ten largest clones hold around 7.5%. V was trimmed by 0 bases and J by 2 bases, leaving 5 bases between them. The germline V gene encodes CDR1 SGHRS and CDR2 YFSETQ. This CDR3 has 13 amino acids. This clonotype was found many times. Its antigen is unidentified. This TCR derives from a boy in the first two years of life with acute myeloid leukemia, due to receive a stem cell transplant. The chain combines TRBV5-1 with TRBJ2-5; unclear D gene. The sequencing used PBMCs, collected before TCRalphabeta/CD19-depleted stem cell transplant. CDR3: CASSLEVQETQYF. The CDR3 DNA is TGCGCCAGCAGCTTGGAAGTTCAAGAGACCCAGTACTTC.